The 14 T cell receptor beta chains given below trace back to one sample, sequenced in a study of blood T cells in healthy people across ages. A second PCR of 7 to 11 cycles used a sample-barcoded 5' primer and a J-beta primer mix. A single record per CDR3 protein comes from TCRdb applying MiXCR to the 5' RACE reads. The sample includes roughly 1 million distinct CDR3 sequences, approximately 26% of them seen just once. In addition, the sample was reused for a study of T cells of mothers and their children.

Material for sequencing was blood. These receptors were collected from a girl between 2 and 10 years old in good health.

The CDR3 DNA follows: TGTGCCAGCAGCCCCCTAGAATCCCGTGGAAACACCATATATTTT. Encoded protein: CASSPLESRGNTIYF. This chain uses TRBV7-6 with TRBJ1-3; unclear D gene. This CDR3 is built from 15 residues. Trimming removed 5 bases from V and 3 bases from J, with 14 bases in between. Germline-derived CDR1 and CDR2 are SGHVS and FNYEAQ.

This chain links TRBV6-6 with TRBJ1-3, with TRBD1 matching 8 bases. The V segment lost 7 bases and the J segment 6 bases; nucleotides outside the gene matches: 5. Germline CDR1 is MNHNY and CDR2 is SVGAGI (reference sequence). The CDR3 loop spans 13 amino acids. The CDR3 nucleotides are TGTGCCAGCATTCAGACAGGGGAAAACACCATATATTTT. Encoded protein: CASIQTGENTIYF.

The chain is built from TRBV4-2 and TRBJ2-5; unclear D gene. The V gene lost 2 bases and the J gene lost 2 bases, with 9 bases spanning the gap. The CDR3 spans 14 residues. CDR1 is LGHNA, CDR2 YNFKEQ, per germline. The CDR3 DNA follows: TGTGCCAGCAGCCAATTACAAGTTCAAGAGACCCAGTACTTC. Translating it yields CASSQLQVQETQYF.

This clonotype has more than one count but fewer than ten. The chain couples TRBV18 to TRBJ1-4; possibly TRBD1 for D (6 bases). The CDR3 runs 13 residues. Trimming removed 6 bases at V and 8 bases at J, with 13 bases between. Germline V CDR1 and CDR2: KGHSH, LQKENI. This CDR3 is CASSPRDTEKLFF. Written as DNA, the CDR3 is TGTGCCAGCTCTCCCCGGGACACGGAAAAACTGTTTTTT. Looking up the rest from reference TRBV18 and TRBJ1-4 gives the full variable domain: NAGVMQNPRHLVRRRGQEARLRCSPMKGHSHVYWYRQLPEEGLKFMVYLQKENIIDESGMPKERFSAEFPKEGPSILRIQQVVRGDSAAYFCASSPRDTEKLFFGSGTQLSVL.

This clonotype was observed a single time. The chain links TRBV12-3 or TRBV12-4 to TRBJ2-1; D unclear. The CDR3 spans 15 residues. The germline V and J ends were trimmed by 8 bases and 0 bases, with 14 bases remaining between them. The CDR3 sequence: CASGQALSSYNEQFF. CDR3 DNA: TGTGCCAGCGGCCAGGCGCTGAGCTCCTACAATGAGCAGTTCTTC.

The chain links TRBV3-1 to TRBJ2-5, with D tentatively TRBD1 (5 bases). Gene TRBJ2-7 matches the end of the DNA better, so the J call may be wrong. CDR1 is LGHDT and CDR2 is YNNKEL in the germline V gene (reference sequence). The CDR3 is made up of 14 amino acids. The CDR3 sequence: CASSHPQGSYEQYF. The CDR3 DNA sequence: TGTGCCAGCAGCCACCCCCAGGGCTCCTACGAGCAGTACTTC.

This clonotype turned up a few times. V and J are TRBV29-1 and TRBJ1-5; D might be TRBD1 (5 bases). Germline V lookup: CDR1 SQVTM, CDR2 ANQGSEA. V was shortened by 6 bases and J by 6 bases, with 18 bases between the two germline ends. CDR3 length: 14 residues. CDR3 amino acids: CSVLGRDQGQPQHF. Here the CDR3 DNA reads TGCAGCGTCCTCGGACGTGACCAGGGTCAGCCCCAGCATTTT.

The rearrangement uses TRBV19 and TRBJ2-5; no clear D. With the DNA end fitting TRBJ2-7 better, the J assignment may be wrong. There are 11 residues in the CDR3. Looked up from germline, CDR1 is LNHDA and CDR2 is SQIVND (reference sequence). The CDR3, as DNA: TGTGCCAGTCCGGAAGAGTACGAGCAGTACTTC. This codes for CASPEEYEQYF.

The chain has TRBV6-5 and TRBJ2-5; D is ambiguous. The DNA end is more similar to TRBJ2-1, so the J call may be wrong. The CDR3 has 13 residues. Germline CDR1 MNHEY, CDR2 SVGAGI. The CDR3 DNA reads TGTGCCAGCAGTTATGATAAGAACAATGAGCAGTTCTTC. It codes for CASSYDKNNEQFF.

The table lists this clonotype with a few counts. V is TRBV24-1 and J is TRBJ2-1; a possible D gene is TRBD1 (5 bases). The V and J ends lost 1 base and 6 bases respectively, with 12 bases between them. Germline values: CDR1 KGHDR, CDR2 SFDVKD. The length of the CDR3 is 15 residues. The CDR3 here is CATSDFSGMGNEQFF. CDR3 in DNA: TGTGCCACCAGTGATTTCTCAGGGATGGGCAATGAGCAGTTCTTC.

V usage is TRBV5-1 and J usage is TRBJ2-5, with TRBD2 identical over 8 bases. The germline V gene has CDR1 SGHRS and CDR2 YFSETQ. The CDR3 contains 15 residues. The junction had 11 bases not matched to a gene; V was cut back by 5 bases and J by 5 bases. Written as DNA, the CDR3 is TGCGCCAGCAGTTTGCTGGGACTAGTTGGCGAGACCCAGTACTTC. Translation: CASSLLGLVGETQYF.

The gene calls are TRBV2 and TRBJ2-5; 9 nucleotides agree with TRBD2. Germline V CDR1 and CDR2: SNHLY, FYNNEI. The CDR3 consists of 14 residues. The V segment lost 4 bases and the J segment 1 base; nucleotides outside the gene matches: 1. The CDR3 spells CASSGAGGQETQYF. In nucleotides, the CDR3 is TGTGCCAGCAGTGGAGCGGGGGGCCAAGAGACCCAGTACTTC.

The V and J genes are TRBV7-6 and TRBJ1-2; TRBD1 agrees at 8 bases. Losses at the gene ends were 5 bases for V and 8 bases for J; bases not matched to a gene: 16. The CDR3 contains 16 residues. CDR1 is SGHVS and CDR2 is FNYEAQ in the germline V gene. The CDR3 nucleotides read TGTGCCAGCAGCCCCCAGACAGGGGCTACTTCAATCGGCTACACCTTC. Amino acid sequence: CASSPQTGATSIGYTF.

This sequence joins TRBV9 and TRBJ2-5, with D possibly matching TRBD2 (7 bases). Germline CDR1 is SGDLS and CDR2 is YYNGEE. This CDR3 region has 16 residues. Trimming took off 4 bases at V and 2 bases at J, with 18 bases between the two ends. The CDR3 spells CASSPLWGGPQETQYF. CDR3 bases: TGTGCCAGCAGCCCCCTTTGGGGGGGCCCTCAAGAGACCCAGTACTTC.